This TCR beta chain was sequenced during a study of T-cell memory formation after mild COVID-19. Study-level information: TCR clustering was largely donor specific.

This CDR3 has 15 residues. CDR1 and CDR2 (germline): SEHNR, FQNEAQ (reference sequence). The V gene end was trimmed by 5 bases and the J gene end by 3 bases; junction bases not matched to a gene: 5. With constant-segment primers, 5'RACE yielded cDNA libraries of TCR alpha and TCR beta that carried sample barcodes and UMIs. TCRdb analysed the 5' RACE reads with MiXCR anew, one entry per CDR3 protein. This repertoire shows 550,000 to 600,000 distinct CDR3 sequences, roughly 20% found once; its top ten account for around 8.4%. This clonotype came up a few times. This clonotype originated in an adult woman who had mild COVID-19 (a few samples of this study predate the infection). Cell type and time point are not known. The chain employs TRBV7-9 and TRBJ2-1; 9 bases match TRBD2. The sequenced material came from PBMCs or a T cell subset sorted from them (not recorded which). As DNA, the CDR3 is TGTGCCAGCAGCCTCGGACTAGCGTTCTACAATGAGCAGTTCTTC. As protein: CASSLGLAFYNEQFF.